In this sample, the clone carrying this T cell receptor beta chain turned up a few times. Its target is unknown. The record originates from a study of T cells after yellow fever vaccination. Study conclusions and caveats: Some clonotypes, a small share, were shared between CD4 and CD8 compartments.

Production of TCR cDNA was by 5'RACE template switching, which also added a universal primer site and UMIs. Each CDR3 protein is one row after TCRdb ran MiXCR on the 5' RACE reads. The repertoire holds around 350,000 distinct CDR3 sequences, with roughly 10% as singletons. Trimming cost V 3 bases and J 3 bases, with 12 bases left between them. CDR1 and CDR2 (germline): SGHRS, YFSETQ. This CDR3 has 15 residues. The starting material was PBMCs, obtained on the day of the first yellow fever vaccination. The chain links TRBV5-1 to TRBJ2-2; D is possibly TRBD2 (6 bases). The source of this sequence is a man younger than 30 who received the YFV17D yellow fever vaccine. CDR3 sequence reads: CASSSRGGDTGELFF. CDR3 DNA: TGCGCCAGCAGCTCACGGGGAGGTGACACCGGGGAGCTGTTTTTT.